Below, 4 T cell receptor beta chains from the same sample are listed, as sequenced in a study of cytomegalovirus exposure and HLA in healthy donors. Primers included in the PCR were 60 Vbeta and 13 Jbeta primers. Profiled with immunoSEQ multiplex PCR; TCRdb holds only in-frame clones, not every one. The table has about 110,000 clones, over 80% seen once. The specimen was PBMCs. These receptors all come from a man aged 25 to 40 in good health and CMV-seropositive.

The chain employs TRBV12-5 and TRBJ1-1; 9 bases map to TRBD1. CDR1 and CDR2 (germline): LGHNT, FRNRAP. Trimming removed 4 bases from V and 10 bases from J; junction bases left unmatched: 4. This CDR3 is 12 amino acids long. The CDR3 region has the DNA TGTGCTAGTGGTTCAGCGGGACAGGGAGCTTTCTTT. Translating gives CASGSAGQGAFF.

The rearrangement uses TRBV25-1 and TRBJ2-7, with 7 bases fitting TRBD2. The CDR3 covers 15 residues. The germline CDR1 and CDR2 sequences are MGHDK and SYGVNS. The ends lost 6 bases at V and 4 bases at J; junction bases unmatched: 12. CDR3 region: CASRAPGAGSYEQYF. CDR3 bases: TGTGCCAGCAGAGCTCCGGGAGCGGGGAGTTACGAGCAGTACTTC.

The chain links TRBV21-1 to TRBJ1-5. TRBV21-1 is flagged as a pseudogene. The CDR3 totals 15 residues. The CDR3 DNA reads TGTGCCAGCAGCGCACGGGGGACGGGCAATCAGCCCCAGCATTTT. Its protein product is CASSARGTGNQPQHF.

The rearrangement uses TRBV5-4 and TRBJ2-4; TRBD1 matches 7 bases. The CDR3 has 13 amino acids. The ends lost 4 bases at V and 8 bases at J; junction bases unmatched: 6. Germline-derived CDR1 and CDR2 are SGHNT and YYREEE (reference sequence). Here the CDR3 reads CASSATGADIQYF. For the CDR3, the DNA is TGTGCCAGCAGCGCCACAGGGGCGGACATTCAGTACTTC.